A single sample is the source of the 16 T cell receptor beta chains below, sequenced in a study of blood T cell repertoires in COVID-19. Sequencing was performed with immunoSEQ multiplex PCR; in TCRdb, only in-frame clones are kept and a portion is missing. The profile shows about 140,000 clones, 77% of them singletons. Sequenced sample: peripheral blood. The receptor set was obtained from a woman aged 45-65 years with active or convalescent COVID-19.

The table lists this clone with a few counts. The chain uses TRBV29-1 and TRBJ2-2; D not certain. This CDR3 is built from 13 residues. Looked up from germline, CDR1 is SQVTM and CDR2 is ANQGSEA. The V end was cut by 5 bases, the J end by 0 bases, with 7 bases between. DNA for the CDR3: TGCAGCGTTAGCAGGACGAACACCGGGGAGCTGTTTTTT. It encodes CSVSRTNTGELFF.

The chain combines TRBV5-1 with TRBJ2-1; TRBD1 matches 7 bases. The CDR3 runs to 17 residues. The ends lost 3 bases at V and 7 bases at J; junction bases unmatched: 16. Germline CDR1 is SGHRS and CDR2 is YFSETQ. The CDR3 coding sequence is TGCGCCAGCAGCTCCGACAGGGCATCCGTCCGGGTTAATGAGCAGTTCTTC. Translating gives CASSSDRASVRVNEQFF. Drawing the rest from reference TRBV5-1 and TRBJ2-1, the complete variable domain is KAGVTQTPRYLIKTRGQQVTLSCSPISGHRSVSWYQQTPGQGLQFLFEYFSETQRNKGNFPGRFSGRQFSNSRSEMNVSTLELGDSALYLCASSSDRASVRVNEQFFGPGTRLTVL.

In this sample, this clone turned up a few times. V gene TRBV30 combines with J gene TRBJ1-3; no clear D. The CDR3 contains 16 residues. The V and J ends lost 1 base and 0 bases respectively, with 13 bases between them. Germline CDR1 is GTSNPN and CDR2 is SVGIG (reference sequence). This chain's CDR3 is CAWSGGLTSSGNTIYF. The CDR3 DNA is TGTGCCTGGAGTGGAGGACTGACAAGCTCTGGAAACACCATATATTTT.

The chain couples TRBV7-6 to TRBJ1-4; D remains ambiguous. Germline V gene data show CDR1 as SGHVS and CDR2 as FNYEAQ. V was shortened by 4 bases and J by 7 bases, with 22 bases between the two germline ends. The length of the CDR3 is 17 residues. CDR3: CASSSVGGPPRGEKLFF. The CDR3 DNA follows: TGTGCCAGCAGCTCAGTGGGAGGGCCCCCTCGGGGTGAAAAACTGTTTTTT.

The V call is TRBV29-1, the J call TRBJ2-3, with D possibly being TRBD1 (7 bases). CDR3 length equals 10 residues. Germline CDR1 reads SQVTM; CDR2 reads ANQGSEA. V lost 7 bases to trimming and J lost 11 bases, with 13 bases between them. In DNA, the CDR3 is TGCAGCGGGGGGGACAGTGGGCAGTATTTT. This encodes CSGGDSGQYF.

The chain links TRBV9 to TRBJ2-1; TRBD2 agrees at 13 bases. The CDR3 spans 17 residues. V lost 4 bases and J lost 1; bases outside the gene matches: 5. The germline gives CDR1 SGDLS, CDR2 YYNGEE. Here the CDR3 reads CASSTGTSGTSYNEQFF. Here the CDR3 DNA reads TGTGCCAGCAGCACTGGGACTAGCGGGACGTCCTACAATGAGCAGTTCTTC.

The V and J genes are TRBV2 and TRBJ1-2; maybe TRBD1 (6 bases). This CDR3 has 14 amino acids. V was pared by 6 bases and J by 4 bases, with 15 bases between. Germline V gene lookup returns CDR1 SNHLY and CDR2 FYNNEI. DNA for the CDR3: TGTGCCAGCAGAGACCTTGACAGGTCCTATGGCTACACCTTC. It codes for CASRDLDRSYGYTF.

CDR3 nucleotide sequence: TGTGCCAGCAGTTACACAGGGACAGCCACAGAAAAACTGTTTTTT. It yields the protein CASSYTGTATEKLFF. This sequence joins TRBV6-5 and TRBJ1-4, with 7 bases identical to TRBD1. The CDR3 is 15 amino acids. V lost 2 bases, J lost 8 bases, and 8 bases stayed unmatched. The germline V gene has CDR1 MNHEY and CDR2 SVGAGI.

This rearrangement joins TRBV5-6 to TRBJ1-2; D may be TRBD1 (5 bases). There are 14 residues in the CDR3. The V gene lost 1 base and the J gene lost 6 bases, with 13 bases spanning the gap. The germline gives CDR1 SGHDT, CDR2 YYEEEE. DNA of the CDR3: TGTGCCAGCAGCTTGCCGGGCAGGGTAGATGGCTACACCTTC. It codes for CASSLPGRVDGYTF.

Written as DNA, the CDR3 is TGTGCCACCAGCAGAGACCGGACTAGCGGGAGAAATACGCAGTATTTT. Protein product: CATSRDRTSGRNTQYF. The chain links TRBV15 to TRBJ2-3; 13 bases agree with TRBD2. This CDR3 is 16 amino acids long. Per germline, CDR1 LNHNV and CDR2 YYDKDF (reference sequence). J lost 7 bases, V lost 0 bases, and 4 bases had no gene match. The whole variable domain, remainder taken from reference TRBV15 and TRBJ2-3, is DAMVIQNPRYQVTQFGKPVTLSCSQTLNHNVMYWYQQKSSQAPKLLFHYYDKDFNNEADTPDNFQSRRPNTSFCFLDIRSPGLGDTAMYLCATSRDRTSGRNTQYFGPGTRLTVL.

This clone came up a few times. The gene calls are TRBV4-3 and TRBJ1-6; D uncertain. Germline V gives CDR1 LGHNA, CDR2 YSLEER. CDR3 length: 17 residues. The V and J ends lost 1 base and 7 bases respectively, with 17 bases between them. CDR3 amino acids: CASSQASFGPGNSPLHF. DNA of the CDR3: TGCGCCAGCAGCCAAGCTTCGTTCGGCCCGGGGAATTCACCCCTCCACTTT.

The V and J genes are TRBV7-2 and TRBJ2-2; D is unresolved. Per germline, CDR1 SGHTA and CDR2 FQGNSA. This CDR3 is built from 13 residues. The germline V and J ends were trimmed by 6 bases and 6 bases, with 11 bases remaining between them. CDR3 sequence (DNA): TGTGCCAGCAGATTCGGAGCGTCCGGGGAGCTGTTTTTT. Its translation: CASRFGASGELFF.

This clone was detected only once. CDR3 region: CASSLRGGADTQYF. Written as DNA, the CDR3 is TGTGCCAGCAGCTTGCGGGGGGGGGCAGATACGCAGTATTTT. The rearrangement joins TRBV5-6 to TRBJ2-3, with TRBD2 matching over 8 bases. Trimming at V came to 1 base and at J to 4 bases, leaving 2 bases not matched to a gene. The V gene's germline CDR1 is SGHDT and CDR2 YYEEEE. This CDR3 contains 14 residues.

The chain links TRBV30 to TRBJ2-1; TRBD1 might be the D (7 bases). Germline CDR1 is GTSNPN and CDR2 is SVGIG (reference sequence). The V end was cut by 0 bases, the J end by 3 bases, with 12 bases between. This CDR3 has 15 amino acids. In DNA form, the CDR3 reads TGTGCCTGGAGTGTGGAGGGGGCCGTCTACAATGAGCAGTTCTTC. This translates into CAWSVEGAVYNEQFF.

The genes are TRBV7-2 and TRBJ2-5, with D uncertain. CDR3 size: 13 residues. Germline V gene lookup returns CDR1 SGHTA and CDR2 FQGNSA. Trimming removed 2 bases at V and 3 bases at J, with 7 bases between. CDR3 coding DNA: TGTGCCAGCAGCTTAAGAGGAGAAGAGACCCAGTACTTC. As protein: CASSLRGEETQYF.

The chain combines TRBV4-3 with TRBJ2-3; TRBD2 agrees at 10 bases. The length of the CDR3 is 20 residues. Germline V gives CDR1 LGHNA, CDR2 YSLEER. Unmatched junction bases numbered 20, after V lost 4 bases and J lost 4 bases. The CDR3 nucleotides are TGCGCCAGCAGCCGTAGACGGGGGCTAGCGGGGGCGGGGGTCCCAGATACGCAGTATTTT. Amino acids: CASSRRRGLAGAGVPDTQYF.